This T cell receptor (beta chain) was captured by sequencing in a study of molecular identifiers for immune sequencing clone quantification. This CDR3 has 16 amino acids. V dropped 2 bases and J dropped 0 bases, with 14 bases sitting between them. Per the germline V gene, CDR1 is SEHNR and CDR2 is FQNEAQ (reference sequence). This clonotype was observed a handful of times. TCRdb analysed the PCR reads with MiXCR anew, one entry per CDR3 protein. The table lists some 580,000 distinct CDR3 sequences, about 25% of them singletons, with approximately 0.75% in the top ten. J is TRBJ2-7 and V is TRBV7-9; TRBD1 might be the D (6 bases). The receptor's source is a human donor in good health. Some libraries in this study had Jurkat cell RNA spiked in. Sequenced: naive CD8+ T cells from blood, with Jurkat cell RNA spiked in. The subset denotes: FACS-sorted CD8+CD4-CCR7+CD45RA+ naive T cells. The CDR3 sequence is CASSLLTGTSSYEQYF. In nucleotides, the CDR3 is TGTGCCAGCAGCTTATTGACAGGAACGAGCTCCTACGAGCAGTACTTC.